Presented here are 2 T cell receptor beta chains from one specimen sequenced in a study of chemoradiotherapy in HPV16-positive cancers. Clones were read by immunoSEQ multiplex PCR, and TCRdb kept only the in-frame ones, dropping some. The sample yields about 11,000 clones, 80% to 95% seen once. Material: blood, obtained from a patient who underwent chemoradiotherapy. These receptors came from a human donor with HPV-associated anogenital cancer.

This clone was detected only a few times. The CDR3, as DNA: TGTGCCTGGAGTGTACTGGGGGCCGGGCAGCCCCAGCATTTT. Translated: CAWSVLGAGQPQHF. This chain joins TRBV30 and TRBJ1-5; possible D gene TRBD1, 6 bases. The CDR3 extends over 14 amino acids. Germline lookup yields CDR1 GTSNPN and CDR2 SVGIG (reference sequence). Trimming removed 0 bases from V and 7 bases from J, with 13 bases in between.

J is TRBJ2-7 and V is TRBV6-1; 11 bases are a match to TRBD2. The CDR3 covers 16 residues. After removal of 3 bases from V and 2 bases from J, the junction contained 6 bases not matched to a gene. Germline V CDR1 and CDR2: MNHNS, SASEGT. CDR3 DNA sequence: TGTGCCAGCAGTGAGCCGGGACTAGCGGCTACCTACGAGCAGTACTTC. It yields the protein CASSEPGLAATYEQYF.